Below are 19 T cell receptor beta chains sequenced from a single sample in a study of shared clonotypes between healthy human individuals. Naive CD8 populations comprised CD45RO-negative cells positively selected for CCR7, excluding terminally differentiated effector memory CD45RA+ cells. Measured with immunoSEQ multiplex PCR; TCRdb has only the in-frame clones, and not every one. The table lists around 2,000,000 clones, about 95% of them singletons. The source material was naive CD8+ T cells sorted from blood. The receptors were sampled from a man younger than 35 in good health.

The rearrangement uses TRBV2 and TRBJ2-2, with TRBD2 matching 11 bases. Trimming took 0 bases from V and 8 from J; bases not matched to a gene: 8. Germline V lookup: CDR1 SNHLY, CDR2 FYNNEI. This CDR3 comprises 17 residues. CDR3 nucleotide sequence: TGTGCCAGCAGTGAAGCGGCAGGCACTAGCGGGAGTGGGGAGCTGTTTTTT. This gives the protein CASSEAAGTSGSGELFF.

The chain couples TRBV7-9 to TRBJ2-7; maybe TRBD2 (6 bases). Trimming left V 6 bases short and J 3 bases short, with 12 bases between. Germline values: CDR1 SEHNR, CDR2 FQNEAQ (reference sequence). The CDR3 is 13 residues long. CDR3 protein: CASRLDGGYEQYF. CDR3 DNA: TGTGCCAGCAGATTGGACGGGGGCTACGAGCAGTACTTC. The whole variable domain, remainder taken from reference TRBV7-9 and TRBJ2-7, is DTGVSQNPRHKITKRGQNVTFRCDPISEHNRLYWYRQTLGQGPEFLTYFQNEAQLEKSRLLSDRFSAERPKGSFSTLEIQRTEQGDSAMYLCASRLDGGYEQYFGPGTRLTVT.

V usage is TRBV6-1 and J usage is TRBJ2-1; TRBD2 agrees at 8 bases. CDR1 is MNHNS, CDR2 SASEGT, per germline. The V segment lost 3 bases and the J segment 9 bases; nucleotides outside the gene matches: 10. The CDR3 contains 15 residues. CDR3 nucleotide sequence: TGTGCCAGCAGTGAGTTGGCGGGGGGCGCTGGTGAGCAGTTCTTC. This encodes CASSELAGGAGEQFF.

The gene calls are TRBV6-1 and TRBJ2-7, with 8 bases that match TRBD2. V shed 0 bases, J shed 3 bases, and the junction held 10 bases outside the gene matches. Germline V CDR1 and CDR2: MNHNS, SASEGT. The CDR3 is made up of 17 amino acids. The CDR3: CASSEAAWLAGFYEQYF. The CDR3 DNA is TGTGCCAGCAGTGAAGCAGCTTGGCTAGCGGGCTTCTACGAGCAGTACTTC.

V is TRBV28 and J is TRBJ1-2; 8 nucleotides line up with TRBD1. The germline gives CDR1 MDHEN, CDR2 SYDVKM. The V gene end was trimmed by 6 bases and the J gene end by 2 bases; junction bases not matched to a gene: 14. The CDR3 consists of 17 residues. CDR3 region: CASSEGGQGYSNYGYTF. In DNA, the CDR3 is TGTGCCAGCAGCGAAGGCGGACAGGGCTATTCAAACTATGGCTACACCTTC.

The chain couples TRBV7-9 to TRBJ2-3; D is possibly TRBD2 (6 bases). The length of the CDR3 is 14 residues. V was trimmed by 2 bases and J by 4 bases, leaving 10 bases between them. Germline V gene lookup returns CDR1 SEHNR and CDR2 FQNEAQ (reference sequence). CDR3 in DNA: TGTGCCAGCAGCTTATCGGTAGCGGCAGATACGCAGTATTTT. Translation: CASSLSVAADTQYF.

The V gene is TRBV29-1, the J gene TRBJ2-1; D tentatively fits TRBD1 or TRBD2 (6 bases each). This CDR3 region has 13 residues. CDR1 is SQVTM and CDR2 is ANQGSEA in the germline V gene. The V end was cut by 5 bases, the J end by 6 bases, with 14 bases between. The chain's CDR3 is CSVYRQEGNEQFF. The CDR3 coding sequence is TGCAGCGTTTATCGACAGGAGGGCAATGAGCAGTTCTTC.

CDR3 loop: CASSYPAVGPGNSYEQYF. CDR3 DNA sequence: TGTGCCAGCAGCTACCCCGCGGTCGGCCCAGGAAACTCCTACGAGCAGTACTTC. The V and J genes are TRBV11-2 and TRBJ2-7; D is unresolved. V gave up 4 bases and J gave up 0 bases, with 22 bases separating them. Germline V gene lookup returns CDR1 SGHAT and CDR2 FQNNGV. This CDR3 comprises 18 residues.

This chain joins TRBV7-6 and TRBJ2-2; TRBD2 matches 10 bases. The CDR3 is 16 residues long. Germline trimming cut 1 base from V and 7 bases from J; bases unmatched to any gene: 6. Germline assignment: CDR1 SGHVS and CDR2 FNYEAQ. DNA of the CDR3: TGTGCCAGCAGCTTAGAGGCTAGCGGGAGTGGCGGGGAGCTGTTTTTT. Translation gives CASSLEASGSGGELFF.

The CDR3 DNA reads as TGCGCCAGCAGCCAAGTTATGGACCCGAACACCGGGGAGCTGTTTTTT. Its translation is CASSQVMDPNTGELFF. This chain links TRBV4-1 with TRBJ2-2, with unresolved D. The germline CDR1 and CDR2 sequences are MGHRA and YSYEKL. Trimming took off 1 base at V and 0 bases at J, with 9 bases between the two ends. This CDR3 contains 16 residues.

This clone was picked up one time. V is TRBV6-5 and J is TRBJ2-7, with D hard to call. Between the trimmed V and J ends, which lost 5 bases and 2 bases, there was a span of 7 bases. Germline CDR1 and CDR2: MNHEY and SVGAGI. The CDR3 length is 12 residues. The CDR3 DNA reads TGTGCCAGCAGTACAGTTACCTACGAGCAGTACTTC. Residues: CASSTVTYEQYF.

This chain links TRBV11-2 with TRBJ2-5; D is ambiguous. The V gene lost 1 base and the J gene lost 1 base, with 7 bases spanning the gap. CDR1 is SGHAT, CDR2 FQNNGV, per germline. The CDR3 has 14 residues. The CDR3 region is CASSLGWGQETQYF. CDR3 nucleotide sequence: TGTGCCAGCAGCTTAGGGTGGGGCCAAGAGACCCAGTACTTC.

The chain employs TRBV29-1 and TRBJ1-2; tentatively, D is TRBD1 (6 bases). Germline V lookup: CDR1 SQVTM, CDR2 ANQGSEA. The CDR3 extends over 11 amino acids. Trimming pared 6 bases from V and 4 bases from J, leaving 9 bases between. The chain's CDR3 is CSVMGAYGYTF. Written as DNA, the CDR3 is TGCAGCGTAATGGGGGCCTATGGCTACACCTTC.

As to this clone: One end of the junction varies from germline; a read error may be responsible. The chain links TRBV7-7 to TRBJ2-5, with 7 bases lining up with TRBD1. Germline V gene lookup returns CDR1 SSHAT and CDR2 FNYEAQ (reference sequence). CDR3 length: 17 amino acids. The DNA for the CDR3 is TGTGCTAGCAGCCCAACCAAGGGACAGCCCTTCCCGGAGACCCAGTACTTC. It encodes CASSPTKGQPFPETQYF.

J is TRBJ1-1 and V is TRBV29-1; TRBD1 matches 7 bases. The CDR3 is 13 amino acids. Germline loops: CDR1 SQVTM, CDR2 ANQGSEA. Unmatched junction bases numbered 4, after V lost 5 bases and J lost 1 base. CDR3 DNA sequence: TGCAGCGTTCTGACAGGGTCGAACACTGAAGCTTTCTTT. It yields the protein CSVLTGSNTEAFF.

V gene TRBV5-4 combines with J gene TRBJ1-1, with 10 bases matching TRBD1. Germline V CDR1 and CDR2: SGHNT, YYREEE (reference sequence). The CDR3 is made up of 15 amino acids. V was pared by 4 bases and J by 3 bases, with 6 bases of the junction left unmatched. The CDR3 DNA reads as TGTGCCAGCAGCCCCCCAGGACAGGGGGACACTGAAGCTTTCTTT. It encodes CASSPPGQGDTEAFF.

The table lists this clone with a count of one. In the same sample, other DNA sequences code for this CDR3. V gene TRBV27 combines with J gene TRBJ2-7; 9 nucleotides match TRBD1. After removal of 4 bases from V and 4 bases from J, the junction contained 2 bases not matched to a gene. CDR3 size: 13 residues. Germline CDR1 reads MNHEY; CDR2 reads SMNVEV (reference sequence). The CDR3 is CASSSGQGYEQYF. In nucleotides, the CDR3 is TGTGCCAGCAGTTCTGGACAGGGGTACGAGCAGTACTTC.

The chain's CDR3 is CASSLSQGNTEAFF. CDR3 sequence (DNA): TGTGCCAGCAGCTTATCCCAGGGGAACACTGAAGCTTTCTTT. V gene TRBV7-9 combines with J gene TRBJ1-1, with D maybe TRBD1 (5 bases). Trimming removed 2 bases from V and 1 base from J, with 8 bases in between. The CDR3 is 14 amino acids. The V gene's germline CDR1 is SEHNR and CDR2 FQNEAQ (reference sequence).

V usage is TRBV4-3 and J usage is TRBJ2-5; no clear D gene. From germline, CDR1 is LGHNA and CDR2 YSLEER. The CDR3 has 17 residues. V was cut by 0 bases and J by 0 bases, with 14 bases left in between. CDR3 region: CASSQEPADVYQETQYF. The DNA of the CDR3 is TGCGCCAGCAGCCAAGAGCCGGCGGACGTGTACCAAGAGACCCAGTACTTC.